Sequencing of this TCR beta chain was carried out in a study of lymphopenia after photon versus proton radiotherapy. Study outcomes and limitations: Survival link was tested only in deceased patients; proton benefit remains a possibility. Relative stability marked proton patients; photon patients lost diversity and naive cells. Larger post-nadir TCR diversity loss correlated inversely with survival in deceased patients.

Some clones are missing from TCRdb's copy, which holds only in-frame ones; the method was immunoSEQ multiplex PCR. The sample contains 150,000 or so clones, around nine tenths of which appear only once. A note on this clone: No antigen is known for it.

This sample comprised peripheral blood, obtained from a patient treated with photon-based radiotherapy. The clonotype originates from a man aged 50-60 years with gastric cancer.

CDR3 bases: TGTGCCAGCAGCCAACAGGGGGCCGACTATGGCTACACCTTC. Translating it yields CASSQQGADYGYTF. J is TRBJ1-2 and V is TRBV4-2, with 8 bases identical to TRBD1. CDR3 length: 14 amino acids. CDR1 LGHNA and CDR2 YNFKEQ come from the germline V gene. With 2 bases clipped from V and 3 bases from J, the junction kept 2 bases outside the gene matches.